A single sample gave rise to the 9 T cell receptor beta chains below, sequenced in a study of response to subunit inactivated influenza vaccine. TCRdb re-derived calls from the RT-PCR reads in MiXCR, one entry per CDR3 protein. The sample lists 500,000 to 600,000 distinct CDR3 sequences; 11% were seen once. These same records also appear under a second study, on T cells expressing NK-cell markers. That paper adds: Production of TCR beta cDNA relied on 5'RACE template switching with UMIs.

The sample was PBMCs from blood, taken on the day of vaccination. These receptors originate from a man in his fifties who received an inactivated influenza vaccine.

CDR3: CASSLRASLHNEQFF. The CDR3 region has the DNA TGTGCCAGCAGCTTAAGGGCTAGTCTCCACAATGAGCAGTTCTTC. The chain joins TRBV7-9 to TRBJ2-1; D call uncertain. The CDR3 contains 15 residues. Trimming took off 2 bases at V and 5 bases at J, with 13 bases between the two ends. Germline lookup yields CDR1 SEHNR and CDR2 FQNEAQ (reference sequence).

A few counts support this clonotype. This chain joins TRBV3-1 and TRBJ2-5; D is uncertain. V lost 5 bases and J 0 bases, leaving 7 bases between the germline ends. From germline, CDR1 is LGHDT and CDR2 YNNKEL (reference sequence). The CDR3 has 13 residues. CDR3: CASSTTYQETQYF. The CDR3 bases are TGTGCCAGCAGCACGACGTACCAAGAGACCCAGTACTTC.

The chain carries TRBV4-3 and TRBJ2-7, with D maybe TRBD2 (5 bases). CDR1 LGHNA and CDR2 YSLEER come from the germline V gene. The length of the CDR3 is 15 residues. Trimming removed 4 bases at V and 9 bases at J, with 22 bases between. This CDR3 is CASSLSRETILWQYF. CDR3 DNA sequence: TGCGCCAGCAGCCTAAGCCGGGAAACGATTTTGTGGCAGTACTTC.

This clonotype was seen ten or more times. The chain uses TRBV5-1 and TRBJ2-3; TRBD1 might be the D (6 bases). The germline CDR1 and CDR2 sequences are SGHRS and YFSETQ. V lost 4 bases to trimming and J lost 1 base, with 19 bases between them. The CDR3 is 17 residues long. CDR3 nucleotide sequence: TGCGCCAGCAGCCTACTTGGACAGCCGGGCCGCACAGATACGCAGTATTTT. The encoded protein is CASSLLGQPGRTDTQYF.

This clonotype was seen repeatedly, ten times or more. The CDR3 loop reads CASSSFFGGSTDTQYF. The CDR3 DNA reads TGTGCCAGCAGCTCCTTTTTTGGGGGGTCCACAGATACGCAGTATTTT. The chain recombines TRBV7-8 with TRBJ2-3, with D possibly being TRBD2 (6 bases). Trimming pared 4 bases from V and 2 bases from J, leaving 16 bases between. The V gene's germline CDR1 is SGHVS and CDR2 FQNEAQ. This CDR3 comprises 16 residues.

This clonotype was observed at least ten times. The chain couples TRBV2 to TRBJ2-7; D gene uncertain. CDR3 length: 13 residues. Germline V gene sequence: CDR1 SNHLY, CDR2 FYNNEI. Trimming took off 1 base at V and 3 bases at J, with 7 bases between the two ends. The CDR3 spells CASSEDSNYEQYF. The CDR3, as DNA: TGTGCCAGCAGTGAAGACAGTAACTACGAGCAGTACTTC.

The CDR3: CASRFRDSPLHF. The CDR3 region has the DNA TGTGCCAGCAGGTTTCGAGACTCACCCCTCCACTTT. The V call is TRBV28, the J call TRBJ1-6; D is undetermined. This CDR3 contains 12 residues. The germline CDR1 and CDR2 sequences are MDHEN and SYDVKM. V lost 6 bases, J lost 10 bases, and 10 bases lay in between.

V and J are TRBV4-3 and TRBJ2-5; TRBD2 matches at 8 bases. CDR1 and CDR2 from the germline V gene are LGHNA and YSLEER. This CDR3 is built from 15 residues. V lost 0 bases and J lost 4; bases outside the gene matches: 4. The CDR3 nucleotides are TGCGCCAGCAGCCAAGATCGGGGGGGGGTAGAGACCCAGTACTTC. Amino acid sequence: CASSQDRGGVETQYF.

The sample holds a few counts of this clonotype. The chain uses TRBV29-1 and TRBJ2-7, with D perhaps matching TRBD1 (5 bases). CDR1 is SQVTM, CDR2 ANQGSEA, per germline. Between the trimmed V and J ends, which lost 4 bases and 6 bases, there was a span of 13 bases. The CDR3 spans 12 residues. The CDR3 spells CSVVLGAGEQYF. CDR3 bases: TGCAGCGTTGTATTAGGGGCTGGCGAGCAGTACTTC.